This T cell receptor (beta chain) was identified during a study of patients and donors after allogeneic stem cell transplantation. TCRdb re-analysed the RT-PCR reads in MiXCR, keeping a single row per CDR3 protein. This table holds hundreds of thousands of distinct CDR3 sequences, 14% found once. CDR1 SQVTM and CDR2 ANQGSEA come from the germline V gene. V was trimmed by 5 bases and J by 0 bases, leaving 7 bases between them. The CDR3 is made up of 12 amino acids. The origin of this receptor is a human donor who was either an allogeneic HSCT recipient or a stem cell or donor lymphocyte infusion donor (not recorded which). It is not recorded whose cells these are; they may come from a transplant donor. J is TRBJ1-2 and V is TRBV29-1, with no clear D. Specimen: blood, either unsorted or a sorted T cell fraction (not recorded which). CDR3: CSVPRANYGYTF. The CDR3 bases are TGCAGCGTTCCGAGGGCTAACTATGGCTACACCTTC.